This is a list of T cell receptor beta chains from one sample in a study of patients and donors after allogeneic stem cell transplantation. MiXCR was run by TCRdb on the RT-PCR reads, yielding one entry per CDR3 protein. The sample records roughly 250,000 distinct CDR3 sequences, roughly 13% being singletons. The sample taken for sequencing was blood, either unsorted or a sorted T cell fraction (not recorded which). The origin of the receptors is a human donor who was either an allogeneic HSCT recipient or a stem cell or donor lymphocyte infusion donor (not recorded which). It is not recorded whose cells these are; they may come from a transplant donor. CDR3s include the opening cysteine and the closing phenylalanine or tryptophan. The order of the fields is D gene, clone size, V gene, J gene, CDR3 DNA, CDR3 protein. A D gene is named only where the DNA matches it firmly. Clone size is shown for a subset of rows, as once, few, many or a class of expanded clone.

>TRBD1|few|TRBV5-1|TRBJ2-7
TGCGCCAGCAGCACCGGACAGGGGGAGATCTACGAGCAGTACTTC
CASSTGQGEIYEQYF
>TRBD1|many|TRBV2|TRBJ2-3
TGTGCCAGCAAAGGACAGGGGACAGATACGCAGTATTTT
CASKGQGTDTQYF
>TRBD2|.|TRBV14|TRBJ2-1
TGTGCCAGCAGCCGGACTAGTAGTCTTTACAATGAGCAGTTCTTC
CASSRTSSLYNEQFF
>TRBD2|.|TRBV5-1|TRBJ2-1
TGCGCCAGCAGCGCGGGAGTCTTAAATGAGCAGTTCTTC
CASSAGVLNEQFF
>.|many|TRBV5-4|TRBJ1-2
TGTGCCAGCAGCGCCCAAGGTGGGCAGGGAGAAGGGTATGGCTACACCTTC
CASSAQGGQGEGYGYTF
>.|few|TRBV11-2|TRBJ2-7
TGTGCCTCCCCGCAAGAGGCCCCCTACGAGCAGTACTTC
CASPQEAPYEQYF
>TRBD1|few|TRBV5-8|TRBJ1-1
TGTGCCAGCAAACTGACAGGGGTGAACACTGAAGCTTTCTTT
CASKLTGVNTEAFF
>TRBD2|.|TRBV20-1|TRBJ2-5
TGCAGTGTTAGGACTAGCGGGGCCGAGGGGACCCAGTACTTC
CSVRTSGAEGTQYF
>.|.|TRBV5-1|TRBJ1-6
TGCGCCAGCAGCTTGTCAGGGACCGGGTCGGCCCTCCACTTT
CASSLSGTGSALHF
>.|many|TRBV28|TRBJ2-2
TGTGCCACCATACAGGGGAACACCGGGGAGCTGTTTTTT
CATIQGNTGELFF
>.|.|TRBV7-2|TRBJ2-3
TGTGCCACCCTAGAAAGGGCCAGCGCAGATACGCAGTATTTT
CATLERASADTQYF
>.|few|TRBV30|TRBJ1-1
TGTGCCTGGAATGTAGGGTGGGGGGCGAACACTGAAGCTTTCTTT
CAWNVGWGANTEAFF
>.|.|TRBV6-5|TRBJ1-6
TGTGCCAGCAGTTACGACAATAATTCACCCCTCCACTTT
CASSYDNNSPLHF
>TRBD1|.|TRBV18|TRBJ1-2
TGTGCCAGCTCACCACGACAGGGGGACTATGGCTACACCTTC
CASSPRQGDYGYTF
>TRBD1|.|TRBV6-1|TRBJ2-7
TGTGCCAGCACTATGACAGGGGCTTCCTACGAGCAGTACTTC
CASTMTGASYEQYF
>.|.|TRBV19|TRBJ2-7
TGTGCCAGTAGCGGACTGTCCTACGAGCAGTACTTC
CASSGLSYEQYF
>.|many|TRBV29-1|TRBJ2-7
TGCAGCGTCCTTCTCCGGCAGGCAACCTACGAGCAGTACTTC
CSVLLRQATYEQYF
>.|many|TRBV12-3/TRBV12-4|TRBJ2-2
TGTGCCACCGCGAGATCACAGCTAAACACCGGGGAGCTGTTTTTT
CATARSQLNTGELFF
>.|many|TRBV3-1|TRBJ1-1
TGTGCCAGCAGCCAACAAACCAACACTGAAGCTTTCTTT
CASSQQTNTEAFF
>TRBD2|many|TRBV5-1|TRBJ2-5
TGCGCCAGCAGCTTGGGAAGTGGGAGGGCCGTGGAGACCCAGTACTTC
CASSLGSGRAVETQYF
>.|.|TRBV15|TRBJ2-7
TGTGCCACCAGCAGAGATGAGGGACACTACGAGCAGTACTTC
CATSRDEGHYEQYF
>.|few|TRBV4-3|TRBJ1-4
TGCGCCAGCAGCCAAGTCGACGGGAAACTGTTTTTT
CASSQVDGKLFF
>.|few|TRBV7-6|TRBJ1-3
TGTGCCAGCAGCTTAAAGACGGGGGCTGGAAACACCATATATTTT
CASSLKTGAGNTIYF
>TRBD1|few|TRBV11-2|TRBJ2-7
TGTGCCAGCAGCTTAGCCCCGGACAGGGCCCACGAGCAGTACTTC
CASSLAPDRAHEQYF
>.|.|TRBV5-1|TRBJ2-1
TGCGCCAGCAGCTTGGGTCAGCGAAACGAGCAGTTCTTC
CASSLGQRNEQFF
>.|.|TRBV7-2|TRBJ2-5
TGTGCCAGCAGCTTATTCGGGCAGGAGGGAGAGACCCAGTACTTC
CASSLFGQEGETQYF
>TRBD2|few|TRBV20-1|TRBJ2-3
TGCAGTGCCGGCGGAGCGGGGGGCATTGATACGCAGTATTTT
CSAGGAGGIDTQYF
>.|.|TRBV25-1|TRBJ1-2
TGTGCCAGCAGTGAAACCGGGGAGGGCGGCTACACCTTC
CASSETGEGGYTF
>.|few|TRBV5-5|TRBJ2-3
TGTGCCAGCAGCAACAGTCCCCTGTCCACAGATACGCAGTATTTT
CASSNSPLSTDTQYF
>TRBD2|many|TRBV20-1|TRBJ2-1
TGCAGTGCCAAACCCAGGACTAGCGGGGTCCATGAGCAGTTCTTC
CSAKPRTSGVHEQFF
>TRBD2|few|TRBV4-2|TRBJ2-2
TGTGCCAGCAGCCAAGAGGGGACTAGCGGGGGGGCCCTCTCCACCGGGGAGCTGTTTTTT
CASSQEGTSGGALSTGELFF
>.|few|TRBV7-8|TRBJ2-1
TGTGCCAGCAGTTCTCAGGGACTGTACAATGAGCAGTTCTTC
CASSSQGLYNEQFF
>.|few|TRBV2|TRBJ1-1
TGTGCCAGCAGTGAAGCGACAGTGGCGAACACTGAAGCTTTCTTT
CASSEATVANTEAFF
>.|few|TRBV7-2|TRBJ1-1
TGTGCCAGCAGCTTAGGGAGGCTGATGAGTCTGAACACTGAAGCTTTCTTT
CASSLGRLMSLNTEAFF
>.|few|TRBV6-1|TRBJ2-1
TGTGCCAGCAGTGAACAGTCCCACAATGAGCAGTTCTTC
CASSEQSHNEQFF
>.|.|TRBV20-1|TRBJ2-1
TGCAGTGCCGAACGGGCGGAGTCTCTTTGGGGGAATGAGCAGTTCTTC
CSAERAESLWGNEQFF
>.|many|TRBV7-9|TRBJ2-2
TGTGCCAGCAGCTTAAGTACGAACACCGGGGAGCTGTTTTTT
CASSLSTNTGELFF
>.|few|TRBV4-1|TRBJ1-1
TGCGCCAGCAGCCACAACCGACAGAAAAACACTGAAGCTTTCTTT
CASSHNRQKNTEAFF
>.|few|TRBV12-3/TRBV12-4|TRBJ1-1
TGTGCCAGCAGTTTCGGGGGGGTTATGAACACTGAAGCTTTCTTT
CASSFGGVMNTEAFF
>TRBD1|few|TRBV20-1|TRBJ1-1
TGCAGTGCTCGTCCCGGGACAGGGATGAACACTGAAGCTTTCTTT
CSARPGTGMNTEAFF
>TRBD2|many|TRBV18|TRBJ2-3
TGTGCCAGCTCACCTCGGCGGGAGGGCACAGATACGCAGTATTTT
CASSPRREGTDTQYF
>TRBD2|few|TRBV20-1|TRBJ2-3
TGCAGTGCTAGTGGGGTAGCGGGAACTAGCACAGATACGCAGTATTTT
CSASGVAGTSTDTQYF
>.|.|TRBV4-2|TRBJ2-1
TGTGCCAGCAGCCAAGGCCCCCTCGGATACAATGAGCAGTTCTTC
CASSQGPLGYNEQFF
>TRBD2|.|TRBV5-1|TRBJ2-3
TGCGCCAGCAGCTGGACCGAAATACTAGCGGCAAACACAGATACGCAGTATTTT
CASSWTEILAANTDTQYF
>TRBD2|.|TRBV24-1|TRBJ2-3
TGTGCCACCAGTAGCGGGGGGGCCACAGATACGCAGTATTTT
CATSSGGATDTQYF
>TRBD2|many|TRBV24-1|TRBJ2-3
TGTGCCACCAGTGACCCCAAGAGCGGGGGTCACAATACGCAGTATTTT
CATSDPKSGGHNTQYF
>.|.|TRBV20-1|TRBJ1-3
TGCAGTGCGACGCAGAAGCCTGGAAACACCATATATTTT
CSATQKPGNTIYF
>.|.|TRBV5-1|TRBJ2-3
TGCGCCAGCAGCTCGGACCGAATCGGTACAGATACGCAGTATTTT
CASSSDRIGTDTQYF
>.|.|TRBV6-1|TRBJ1-6
TGTGCCAGCCTTCCCCCAAGCTATAATTCACCCCTCCACTTT
CASLPPSYNSPLHF